Sequencing of this T cell receptor beta chain was carried out in a study of T cells in women clearing cervical HPV infection. As for the study in general: Controls' single incident HPV16 infection cleared within 12 months without precancer.

Study outcomes and limitations: Richness plus V gene abundances separated cases from controls with AUC 0.8 to 0.85. Each sample's T-cell count was unknown, possibly confounding richness.

As concerns this clone: What it binds is not known. The missing CDR3 end, 3 residues past where the read stops, is filled in from the germline J gene.

Profiled with immunoSEQ multiplex PCR; TCRdb holds only in-frame clones, not every one. Its listing shows about 31,000 clones. V was pared by 6 bases and J by 4 bases, with 11 bases of the junction left unmatched. This CDR3 spans 16 amino acids. CDR1 LNHDA and CDR2 SQIVND come from the germline V gene (reference sequence). V gene TRBV19 combines with J gene TRBJ2-1; 8 bases agree with TRBD1. The specimen sequenced was blood buffy coat. The sequence derives from a woman aged 18 to 75 with a cervical HPV16 infection that either progressed to CIN3+ or cleared (not recorded which). The covered CDR3 bases are TGTGCCAGTAGAGTTCCCGGGACAGGAGTTTACAATGAG. Protein sequence: CASRVPGTGVYNE. The whole CDR3 protein is CASRVPGTGVYNEQFF.